The 8 T cell receptor beta chains below were found in one sample sequenced in a study of blood T cell repertoires in COVID-19. Repertoires were generated with immunoSEQ multiplex PCR, while TCRdb's copy carries only in-frame clones and drops some. The profile covers roughly 40,000 clones, with about 90% appearing a single time and about a tenth taken by the ten largest. Sequenced: peripheral blood. These receptors all come from a man aged 45-60 years with active COVID-19.

About this clone itself: Mismatch with germline at one junction end may stem from a read error. The rearrangement links TRBV2 to TRBJ2-7, with D perhaps TRBD2 (6 bases). The germline V gene has CDR1 SNHLY and CDR2 FYNNEI. This CDR3 comprises 13 residues. DNA of the CDR3: TGTGCCAGCAGTGGATCGGGAGTAGGACTTGCTAGCTTC. Translating it yields CASSGSGVGLASF.

The V and J genes are TRBV19 and TRBJ1-2; TRBD1 might be the D (5 bases). The V gene lost 3 bases and the J gene lost 3 bases, with 11 bases spanning the gap. The CDR3 loop spans 14 amino acids. Germline V gene sequence: CDR1 LNHDA, CDR2 SQIVND (reference sequence). The CDR3 protein is CASSMSVTDYGYTF. CDR3 sequence (DNA): TGTGCCAGTAGTATGTCCGTGACAGACTATGGCTACACCTTC.

The chain carries TRBV5-1 and TRBJ2-2, with 8 bases that match TRBD1. Germline V gives CDR1 SGHRS, CDR2 YFSETQ. The V segment lost 4 bases and the J segment 5 bases; nucleotides outside the gene matches: 7. The CDR3 is 15 amino acids. The CDR3 DNA follows: TGCGCCAGCAGCGAAGACAGGGGCCCAACCGGGGAGCTGTTTTTT. Protein sequence: CASSEDRGPTGELFF.

The chain employs TRBV5-1 and TRBJ2-1; the D gene is possibly TRBD2 (6 bases). Germline V CDR1 and CDR2: SGHRS, YFSETQ. The CDR3 consists of 13 residues. Between the trimmed V and J ends, which lost 0 bases and 8 bases, there was a span of 9 bases. This CDR3 is CASSLGRGDEQFF. CDR3 DNA sequence: TGCGCCAGCAGCTTGGGGCGCGGGGATGAGCAGTTCTTC.

This chain connects TRBV7-9 to TRBJ2-7; weak D call: TRBD1 (6 bases). The germline V and J ends were trimmed by 6 bases and 1 base, with 19 bases remaining between them. From germline, CDR1 is SEHNR and CDR2 FQNEAQ (reference sequence). The CDR3 runs 16 residues. CDR3 DNA sequence: TGTGCCAGCAGTGTGTCGGGGCAGGGGCGTTCCTACGAGCAGTACTTC. Residues: CASSVSGQGRSYEQYF.

The chain uses TRBV6-5 and TRBJ2-7; 11 bases map to TRBD1. Germline values: CDR1 MNHEY, CDR2 SVGAGI. Trimming cost V 6 bases and J 6 bases; bases outside gene matches: 10. This CDR3 has 15 amino acids. CDR3 coding DNA: TGTGCCAGCAGCGGACTCGGACAGGGGGCTGGCGAGCAGTACTTC. Protein: CASSGLGQGAGEQYF.

The rearrangement joins TRBV24-1 to TRBJ2-1; D is possibly TRBD1 (6 bases). From germline, CDR1 is KGHDR and CDR2 SFDVKD. The V end was cut by 4 bases, the J end by 7 bases, with 10 bases between. There are 13 residues in the CDR3. CDR3 nucleotides: TGTGCCACCAGTGACCCCGGGACAAATGAGCAGTTCTTC. It specifies CATSDPGTNEQFF.

The chain employs TRBV9 and TRBJ2-2; possible D gene TRBD2, 6 bases. The V end was cut by 2 bases, the J end by 5 bases, with 19 bases between. The germline CDR1 and CDR2 sequences are SGDLS and YYNGEE. The CDR3 has 17 amino acids. CDR3 protein: CASSVRGPGDFTGELFF. The DNA of the CDR3 is TGTGCCAGCAGCGTTAGGGGCCCGGGAGACTTTACCGGGGAGCTGTTTTTT.